The next 23 T cell receptor beta chains were all read from a single sample in a study of CXCR3-negative and CXCR3-positive naive CD8 T cells. The authors prepared UMI-labeled TRB cDNA libraries by 5' RACE. Reprocessing the 5' RACE reads, TCRdb reports a single entry for every CDR3 protein and omits DNA. The sample's table shows about 40,000 distinct CDR3 sequences. Material: memory CD8+ T cells from blood. The receptors were sampled from a human donor in good health. Some clones in this sample may be carry-over from other donors' samples.

Judged by frequency, this clonotype is large. This chain uses TRBV4-3 with TRBJ2-5. Germline V gene lookup returns CDR1 LGHNA and CDR2 YSLEER. The CDR3 extends over 15 amino acids. The CDR3 is CASSQDAGYQETQYF.

This rearrangement joins TRBV15 to TRBJ2-1. The CDR3 has 15 amino acids. Germline assignment: CDR1 LNHNV and CDR2 YYDKDF (reference sequence). Here the CDR3 reads CATSREAVPSNEQFF.

The V gene is TRBV18, the J gene TRBJ2-7. This CDR3 contains 15 residues. Per the germline V gene, CDR1 is KGHSH and CDR2 is LQKENI. The CDR3: CASSPRTESSYEQYF.

This chain uses TRBV5-1 with TRBJ2-5; TCRdb calls TRBD2, which cannot be checked without DNA. The germline CDR1 and CDR2 sequences are SGHRS and YFSETQ. The CDR3 contains 18 residues. The CDR3 spells CARSRNLADRTTQETQYF.

The V and J genes are TRBV7-9 and TRBJ1-5; TCRdb designates TRBD1, a call that cannot be tested without DNA. Germline CDR1 reads SEHNR; CDR2 reads FQNEAQ (reference sequence). The CDR3 length is 15 residues. The CDR3 loop is CASSSTGEGNQPQHF.

J is TRBJ2-1 and V is TRBV28; TCRdb picks TRBD2, but there is no DNA to check that call. Germline assignment: CDR1 MDHEN and CDR2 SYDVKM. The CDR3 is 14 amino acids. The CDR3 loop is CASSLGGSSDEQFF. Supplemented by reference TRBV28 and TRBJ2-1, the full variable domain reads DVKVTQSSRYLVKRTGEKVFLECVQDMDHENMFWYRQDPGLGLRLIYFSYDVKMKEKGDIPEGYSVSREKKERFSLILESASTNQTSMYLCASSLGGSSDEQFFGPGTRLTVL.

The CDR3 loop reads CSVVQREGHTGELFF. This sequence joins TRBV29-1 and TRBJ2-2; TCRdb's D call of TRBD2 is untestable without DNA. The CDR3 has 15 amino acids. Germline V gene lookup returns CDR1 SQVTM and CDR2 ANQGSEA.

The genes are TRBV20-1 and TRBJ2-2; the TCRdb call, TRBD2, lacks DNA for checking. The CDR3 has 16 residues. In germline, CDR1 is DFQATT, CDR2 SNEGSKA (reference sequence). This CDR3 is CSADAVGGGHTGELFF.

The chain is built from TRBV12-3 or TRBV12-4 and TRBJ2-2. This CDR3 is 12 amino acids long. CDR3 amino acids: CASSLVEEELFF.

The chain employs TRBV29-1 and TRBJ2-7. The CDR3 runs 11 residues. Germline V gene sequence: CDR1 SQVTM, CDR2 ANQGSEA. CDR3 sequence reads: CSVVGSYEQYF.

The V and J genes are TRBV7-6 and TRBJ2-7; TCRdb's assignment of TRBD2 cannot be checked, as there is no DNA. Germline CDR1 and CDR2: SGHVS and FNYEAQ. CDR3 size: 15 residues. CDR3 sequence: CASSGGTRHLFEQYF. Filled out from reference TRBV7-6 and TRBJ2-7, the complete variable domain reads GAGVSQSPRYKVTKRGQDVALRCDPISGHVSLYWYRQALGQGPEFLTYFNYEAQQDKSGLPNDRFSAERPEGSISTLTIQRTEQRDSAMYRCASSGGTRHLFEQYFGPGTRLTVT.

This chain links TRBV25-1 with TRBJ2-7. The CDR3 is made up of 11 amino acids. Germline assignment: CDR1 MGHDK and CDR2 SYGVNS. This chain's CDR3 is CASSETYEQYF.

The J gene is TRBJ1-1, the V gene TRBV5-1. The CDR3 runs to 15 residues. Looked up from germline, CDR1 is SGHRS and CDR2 is YFSETQ. The CDR3 sequence: CASSLARGEGGEAFF.

The V gene is TRBV12-3 or TRBV12-4, the J gene TRBJ1-1. CDR3 length equals 11 residues. Here the CDR3 reads CASSLSVEAFF.

V gene TRBV5-1 combines with J gene TRBJ2-1; the D call of TRBD2 rests on TCRdb alone, since no DNA is present to check it. CDR1 is SGHRS and CDR2 is YFSETQ in the germline V gene. The CDR3 is 16 amino acids. The CDR3 here is CASSLGLAGGLNEQFF. Looking up the rest from reference TRBV5-1 and TRBJ2-1 gives the full variable domain: KAGVTQTPRYLIKTRGQQVTLSCSPISGHRSVSWYQQTPGQGLQFLFEYFSETQRNKGNFPGRFSGRQFSNSRSEMNVSTLELGDSALYLCASSLGLAGGLNEQFFGPGTRLTVL.

The J gene is TRBJ2-3, the V gene TRBV29-1. Germline lookup yields CDR1 SQVTM and CDR2 ANQGSEA. The CDR3 spans 13 residues. CDR3 loop: CSVDYGSTDTQYF.

The rearrangement links TRBV18 to TRBJ2-1; the D call of TRBD2 rests on TCRdb alone, since no DNA is present to check it. CDR1 and CDR2 (germline): KGHSH, LQKENI. CDR3 length: 15 amino acids. The CDR3 protein is CASSPEASGGPQQFF. The variable domain in full, with the rest retrieved from reference TRBV18 and TRBJ2-1, is NAGVMQNPRHLVRRRGQEARLRCSPMKGHSHVYWYRQLPEEGLKFMVYLQKENIIDESGMPKERFSAEFPKEGPSILRIQQVVRGDSAAYFCASSPEASGGPQQFFGPGTRLTVL.

The CDR3 reads CASSQEPHGELFF. This chain uses TRBV4-3 with TRBJ2-2. The germline V gene encodes CDR1 LGHNA and CDR2 YSLEER. The CDR3 totals 13 residues.

The genes are TRBV14 and TRBJ2-5; TCRdb picks TRBD1, but there is no DNA to check that call. Germline V gene sequence: CDR1 SGHDN, CDR2 FVKESK. CDR3 size: 17 residues. The CDR3: CASSRPRDSWAEETQYF.

J is TRBJ1-1 and V is TRBV20-1; TCRdb returns TRBD1, unconfirmable since there is no DNA. Germline-derived CDR1 and CDR2 are DFQATT and SNEGSKA (reference sequence). The CDR3 is 13 residues long. CDR3 loop: CSAKGNGDTEAFF.

J is TRBJ2-1 and V is TRBV7-9; without DNA, the TCRdb call of TRBD2 cannot be checked. Germline CDR1 and CDR2: SEHNR and FQNEAQ (reference sequence). This CDR3 region has 15 residues. CDR3 amino acids: CASSRTGPSYNEQFF.

The rearrangement links TRBV7-2 to TRBJ2-1. The CDR3 contains 13 residues. Germline V gene data show CDR1 as SGHTA and CDR2 as FQGNSA. The CDR3 spells CASSLGFGNEQFF.

The chain recombines TRBV7-3 with TRBJ1-5. Germline V gives CDR1 SGHTA, CDR2 FQGTGA. CDR3 length: 16 residues. CDR3 protein: CASRGGTGPSGQPQHF.